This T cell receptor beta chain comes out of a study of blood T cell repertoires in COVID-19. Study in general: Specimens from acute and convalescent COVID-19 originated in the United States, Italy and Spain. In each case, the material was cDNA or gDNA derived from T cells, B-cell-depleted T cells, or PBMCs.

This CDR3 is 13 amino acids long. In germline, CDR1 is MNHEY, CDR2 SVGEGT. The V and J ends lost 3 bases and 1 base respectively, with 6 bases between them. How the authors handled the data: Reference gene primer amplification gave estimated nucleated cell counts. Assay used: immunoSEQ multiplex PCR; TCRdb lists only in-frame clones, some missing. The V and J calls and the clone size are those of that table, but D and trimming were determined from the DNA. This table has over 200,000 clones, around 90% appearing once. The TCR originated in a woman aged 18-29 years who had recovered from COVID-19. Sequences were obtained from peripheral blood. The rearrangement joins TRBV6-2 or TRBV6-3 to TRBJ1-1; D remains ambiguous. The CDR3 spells CASSYGGNTEAFF. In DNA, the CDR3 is TGTGCCAGCAGTTATGGAGGGAACACTGAAGCTTTCTTT.